Below, 32 T cell receptor beta chains from the same sample are listed, as sequenced in a study of T cells in Graves' hyperthyroidism and ophthalmopathy. Amplification yielded TCR beta CDR3 regions, with RNA transcripts as the source. The HTBI primer set served for first-round RT-PCR of the TCR CDR3. In TCRdb, the multiplex PCR reads were re-called with MiXCR into one record per CDR3 protein. Among around 300,000 distinct CDR3 sequences listed, roughly 22% were seen once. The sample taken for sequencing was blood. The origin of the receptors is a man in his thirties or forties with Graves' ophthalmopathy.

This clonotype was seen more than once but under ten times. The chain combines TRBV5-1 with TRBJ1-3; D not resolved. The V and J ends lost 2 bases and 0 bases respectively, with 9 bases between them. CDR1 is SGHRS, CDR2 YFSETQ, per germline. The length of the CDR3 is 15 residues. The CDR3: CASSLDTASGNTIYF. Here the CDR3 DNA reads TGCGCCAGCAGCTTAGACACAGCCTCTGGAAACACCATATATTTT.

This clonotype was observed at least ten times. The gene calls are TRBV7-2 and TRBJ2-3, with 13 bases lining up with TRBD2. The CDR3 contains 18 residues. V was pared by 5 bases and J by 3 bases, with 11 bases of the junction left unmatched. Germline assignment: CDR1 SGHTA and CDR2 FQGNSA. The CDR3 nucleotides are TGTGCCAGCAGCGAAAGACCACTAGCGGGAGGGCCGACAGATACGCAGTATTTT. This codes for CASSERPLAGGPTDTQYF.

This clonotype showed up many times. The chain couples TRBV2 to TRBJ2-7; D is ambiguous. The CDR3 is made up of 11 amino acids. Germline V gives CDR1 SNHLY, CDR2 FYNNEI. Trimming took 4 bases from V and 7 from J, leaving 8 bases between them. CDR3 loop: CASSGNREQYF. In DNA form, the CDR3 reads TGTGCCAGCAGTGGGAATCGGGAGCAGTACTTC.

This chain links TRBV3-1 with TRBJ2-7, with no clear D. Per the germline V gene, CDR1 is LGHDT and CDR2 is YNNKEL (reference sequence). The CDR3 is made up of 12 amino acids. Trimming shortened V by 3 bases and J by 3 bases, and 6 bases separated the two germline ends. The CDR3 nucleotides are TGTGCCAGCAGCCATGGATTCTACGAGCAGTACTTC. Protein product: CASSHGFYEQYF.

This clonotype was seen more than once but under ten times. A read error is possible here, since a much larger clone lies one base away. The CDR3 bases are TGTGCCAGCAGCTTAACCTGGGCCTACGAGCAGTACTTC. This sequence encodes CASSLTWAYEQYF. The V call is TRBV7-6, the J call TRBJ2-7; D call uncertain. This CDR3 is built from 13 residues. CDR1 and CDR2 (germline): SGHVS, FNYEAQ. The germline V and J ends were trimmed by 2 bases and 2 bases, with 7 bases remaining between them.

This clonotype has ten or more counts. The chain is built from TRBV3-1 and TRBJ2-5; D gene unclear. The CDR3 is 12 residues long. Germline V gives CDR1 LGHDT, CDR2 YNNKEL (reference sequence). V gave up 0 bases and J gave up 7 bases, with 6 bases separating them. CDR3 coding DNA: TGTGCCAGCAGCCAAGACCATAGGACCCAGTACTTC. The encoded protein is CASSQDHRTQYF.

J is TRBJ2-7 and V is TRBV20-1, with 7 bases matching TRBD1. The CDR3 extends over 13 amino acids. Trimming took 6 bases from V and 6 from J; bases not matched to a gene: 11. Germline CDR1 is DFQATT and CDR2 is SNEGSKA (reference sequence). The CDR3 coding sequence is TGCAGTGCCAAAGACAGGGAAGGGATCGAGCAGTACTTC. It codes for CSAKDREGIEQYF.

The V call is TRBV18, the J call TRBJ1-6; no clear D gene. The CDR3 contains 13 residues. With 3 bases removed from V and 9 bases from J, the gap between germline ends came to 9 bases. Per germline, CDR1 KGHSH and CDR2 LQKENI. This CDR3 reads CASSPNFGSPLHF. The CDR3 DNA follows: TGTGCCAGCTCACCGAATTTTGGTTCACCCCTCCACTTT.

The V call is TRBV2, the J call TRBJ2-5, with 9 bases matching TRBD2. With 8 bases clipped from V and 13 bases from J, the junction kept 17 bases outside the gene matches. Germline V CDR1 and CDR2: SNHLY, FYNNEI. The CDR3 runs 14 residues. The CDR3 here is CASRPAGGREELYF. The DNA for the CDR3 is TGTGCCAGCCGTCCAGCGGGGGGAAGAGAAGAGTTGTACTTC. The full variable domain, rest sourced from reference TRBV2 and TRBJ2-5, is EPEVTQTPSHQVTQMGQEVILRCVPISNHLYFYWYRQILGQKVEFLVSFYNNEISEKSEIFDDQFSVERPDGSNFTLKIRSTKLEDSAMYFCASRPAGGREELYFGPGTRLLVL.

The J gene is TRBJ2-2, the V gene TRBV7-9, with 8 bases aligning to TRBD2. The CDR3 spans 19 residues. The V gene end was trimmed by 5 bases and the J gene end by 7 bases; junction bases not matched to a gene: 21. Looked up from germline, CDR1 is SEHNR and CDR2 is FQNEAQ (reference sequence). The CDR3 sequence: CASSGDLAGKPRTGGELFF. CDR3 in DNA: TGTGCCAGCAGCGGGGACTTAGCGGGGAAACCGAGAACGGGCGGGGAGCTGTTTTTT. Full variable domain (remainder filled in from reference TRBV7-9 and TRBJ2-2): DTGVSQNPRHKITKRGQNVTFRCDPISEHNRLYWYRQTLGQGPEFLTYFQNEAQLEKSRLLSDRFSAERPKGSFSTLEIQRTEQGDSAMYLCASSGDLAGKPRTGGELFFGEGSRLTVL.

V usage is TRBV11-2 and J usage is TRBJ2-3, with 7 bases lining up with TRBD1. The germline V gene has CDR1 SGHAT and CDR2 FQNNGV. Trimming removed 4 bases from V and 0 bases from J; junction bases left unmatched: 4. This CDR3 region has 15 residues. CDR3: CASSSRGLSTDTQYF. CDR3 bases: TGTGCCAGCAGCTCCAGGGGGTTGAGCACAGATACGCAGTATTTT.

The chain links TRBV7-3 to TRBJ1-4; D call uncertain. Germline V gene lookup returns CDR1 SGHTA and CDR2 FQGTGA. Trimming shortened V by 4 bases and J by 3 bases, and 6 bases separated the two germline ends. This CDR3 has 13 residues. CDR3 sequence: CASSYWANEKLFF. As DNA, the CDR3 is TGTGCCAGCAGCTACTGGGCTAATGAAAAACTGTTTTTT.

This clonotype has a handful of counts. The chain couples TRBV11-2 to TRBJ2-2, with a weak D call TRBD2 (6 bases). Germline CDR1 and CDR2: SGHAT and FQNNGV. Trimming left V 5 bases short and J 7 bases short, with 17 bases between. There are 15 residues in the CDR3. In nucleotides, the CDR3 is TGTGCCAGCAGCCCTAGACTAGGCACCGGCGGGGAGCTGTTTTTT. It specifies CASSPRLGTGGELFF.

This clonotype has only one observation. This chain uses TRBV29-1 with TRBJ2-2, with D possibly being TRBD2 (6 bases). CDR3 length equals 14 residues. CDR1 and CDR2 (germline): SQVTM, ANQGSEA. Trimming removed 6 bases from V and 0 bases from J, with 11 bases in between. The CDR3 sequence: CSVRGGTNTGELFF. The DNA for the CDR3 is TGCAGCGTCCGTGGAGGGACGAACACCGGGGAGCTGTTTTTT.

A few counts support this clonotype. V is TRBV7-8 and J is TRBJ1-1, with TRBD1 as a possible D gene (6 bases). Per the germline V gene, CDR1 is SGHVS and CDR2 is FQNEAQ. The V gene lost 0 bases and the J gene lost 0 bases, with 14 bases spanning the gap. The CDR3 spans 17 residues. Here the CDR3 reads CASSLAREDRLNTEAFF. In nucleotides, the CDR3 is TGTGCCAGCAGCTTAGCGCGGGAGGACAGACTGAACACTGAAGCTTTCTTT.

This clonotype has a handful of counts. The DNA of the CDR3 is TGTGCCAGCAGATACAGGAGCTACACCGGGGAGCTGTTTTTT. Protein product: CASRYRSYTGELFF. This chain joins TRBV6-1 and TRBJ2-2; D perhaps matches TRBD1 (5 bases). Germline CDR1 reads MNHNS; CDR2 reads SASEGT. V lost 6 bases to trimming and J lost 3 bases, with 11 bases between them. CDR3 length equals 14 residues.

This clonotype was picked up a small number of times. The J gene is TRBJ1-6, the V gene TRBV28; tentative D call: TRBD1 (6 bases). V was shortened by 4 bases and J by 10 bases, with 11 bases between the two germline ends. The germline V gene encodes CDR1 MDHEN and CDR2 SYDVKM. The CDR3 spans 13 residues. The CDR3 here is CASSSQGYSPLHF. CDR3 DNA sequence: TGTGCCAGCAGTTCCCAGGGGTACTCACCCCTCCACTTT.

The chain uses TRBV3-1 and TRBJ2-7; TRBD2 is a possible D gene (5 bases). CDR1 is LGHDT and CDR2 is YNNKEL in the germline V gene (reference sequence). The CDR3 has 15 residues. V lost 5 bases and J lost 3, with 17 bases in between. The CDR3 here is CASSAKAGNFYEQYF. CDR3 DNA: TGTGCCAGCAGCGCAAAAGCCGGGAACTTCTACGAGCAGTACTTC.

This clonotype was seen at least ten times. This chain links TRBV6-1 with TRBJ1-5; no firm D call. The V gene lost 7 bases and the J gene lost 3 bases, with 16 bases spanning the gap. Germline loops: CDR1 MNHNS, CDR2 SASEGT. The CDR3 runs to 15 residues. DNA of the CDR3: TGTGCCAGCAAACCACTCCTACCCTACAATCAGCCCCAGCATTTT. It yields the protein CASKPLLPYNQPQHF.

V and J are TRBV19 and TRBJ2-1; tentative D call: TRBD2 (7 bases). The V end lost 3 bases, the J end lost 3 bases, and 24 bases lay between the germline ends. Per the germline V gene, CDR1 is LNHDA and CDR2 is SQIVND (reference sequence). The CDR3 spans 19 residues. The CDR3 bases are TGTGCCAGTAGTATGTTGAGGTCGCGGAGGGGGAGGGACTACAATGAGCAGTTCTTC. Encoded protein: CASSMLRSRRGRDYNEQFF. Together with reference TRBV19 and TRBJ2-1, the CDR3 gives the full variable domain: DGGITQSPKYLFRKEGQNVTLSCEQNLNHDAMYWYRQDPGQGLRLIYYSQIVNDFQKGDIAEGYSVSREKKESFPLTVTSAQKNPTAFYLCASSMLRSRRGRDYNEQFFGPGTRLTVL.

Ten or more counts support this clonotype. This chain links TRBV11-2 with TRBJ2-3, with a weak D call TRBD2 (5 bases). Germline V gene sequence: CDR1 SGHAT, CDR2 FQNNGV. V was trimmed by 5 bases and J by 2 bases, leaving 11 bases between them. This CDR3 has 14 amino acids. The CDR3, as DNA: TGTGCCAGCAGCGCGCTAGCATACACAGATACGCAGTATTTT. As protein: CASSALAYTDTQYF.

The chain employs TRBV5-1 and TRBJ1-1, with D perhaps matching TRBD1 (5 bases). Per germline, CDR1 SGHRS and CDR2 YFSETQ. Trimming stripped 6 bases from V and 4 bases from J, with 16 bases between. CDR3 size: 14 residues. CDR3: CASTVGGFGTEAFF. CDR3 bases: TGCGCCAGCACCGTGGGGGGGTTCGGCACTGAAGCTTTCTTT.

This clonotype was counted at least ten times. The chain has TRBV2 and TRBJ2-7; 10 bases are a match to TRBD1. The CDR3 loop spans 14 amino acids. V shed 4 bases and J 4 bases; nucleotides not matched to a gene: 4. Germline lookup yields CDR1 SNHLY and CDR2 FYNNEI. The CDR3 coding sequence is TGTGCCAGCAGTGTCGACAGGGGGCGATACGAGCAGTACTTC. Its translation is CASSVDRGRYEQYF.

This clonotype came up a few times. The chain is built from TRBV27 and TRBJ2-3, with 7 bases identical to TRBD2. Germline CDR1 and CDR2: MNHEY and SMNVEV (reference sequence). V was pared by 4 bases and J by 6 bases, with 13 bases of the junction left unmatched. The CDR3 runs to 16 residues. The CDR3 sequence is CASSSRTRRFRDTQYF. In nucleotides, the CDR3 is TGTGCCAGCAGTTCCCGGACTAGAAGATTCCGGGATACGCAGTATTTT.

This clonotype was detected ten times or more. This chain connects TRBV2 to TRBJ2-3; 8 bases are a match to TRBD2. J was trimmed by 5 bases and V by 6 bases; bases with no gene match: 13. The germline V gene encodes CDR1 SNHLY and CDR2 FYNNEI. The CDR3 spans 16 residues. CDR3 loop: CASSPPGAGVGDTQYF. The CDR3 coding sequence is TGTGCCAGCAGCCCCCCCGGAGCGGGAGTGGGAGATACGCAGTATTTT.

This clonotype occurred a few times. The chain combines TRBV2 with TRBJ2-7; D gene unclear. Between the trimmed V and J ends, which lost 4 bases and 2 bases, there was a span of 9 bases. CDR1 and CDR2 from the germline V gene are SNHLY and FYNNEI. There are 13 residues in the CDR3. CDR3 sequence: CASSAGRPYEQYF. CDR3 nucleotide sequence: TGTGCCAGCAGTGCGGGCAGACCCTACGAGCAGTACTTC.

The chain joins TRBV6-2 or TRBV6-3 to TRBJ2-1, with TRBD1 matching 7 bases. Losses at the gene ends were 5 bases for V and 2 bases for J; bases not matched to a gene: 6. Germline CDR1 and CDR2: MNHEY and SVGEGT. This CDR3 is built from 15 residues. This CDR3 is CASSHAGGPYNEQFF. CDR3 coding DNA: TGTGCCAGCAGTCATGCAGGGGGTCCCTACAATGAGCAGTTCTTC.

V gene TRBV7-2 combines with J gene TRBJ2-2; possible D gene TRBD1, 5 bases. Trimming took off 5 bases at V and 3 bases at J, with 10 bases between the two ends. Germline CDR1 and CDR2: SGHTA and FQGNSA. This CDR3 is 14 amino acids long. This CDR3 reads CASSQGAYTGELFF. The CDR3 region has the DNA TGTGCCAGCAGCCAAGGGGCGTACACCGGGGAGCTGTTTTTT.

The J gene is TRBJ2-7, the V gene TRBV5-1, with a possible D match to TRBD2 (6 bases). CDR1 is SGHRS and CDR2 is YFSETQ in the germline V gene. Deletions cut 3 bases from V and 6 bases from J, with 16 bases between. The CDR3 totals 14 residues. CDR3 sequence reads: CASSWGDWWGEQYF. DNA for the CDR3: TGCGCCAGCAGCTGGGGGGACTGGTGGGGCGAGCAGTACTTC.

V is TRBV6-2 or TRBV6-3 and J is TRBJ2-1, with 7 bases lining up with TRBD2. V gave up 4 bases and J gave up 1 base; unmatched junction bases: 4. The germline V gene has CDR1 MNHEY and CDR2 SVGEGT. The length of the CDR3 is 15 residues. In DNA, the CDR3 is TGTGCCAGCAGTTCCGGGGGGTTTTCCTACAATGAGCAGTTCTTC. Amino acid sequence: CASSSGGFSYNEQFF.

The V call is TRBV4-1, the J call TRBJ1-5; D gene ambiguous. The CDR3 has 15 residues. The germline V gene encodes CDR1 MGHRA and CDR2 YSYEKL. V shed 0 bases and J shed 0 bases, with 6 bases lying between them. The CDR3 sequence: CASSQDVGSNQPQHF. In DNA form, the CDR3 reads TGCGCCAGCAGCCAAGATGTGGGTAGCAATCAGCCCCAGCATTTT.

V usage is TRBV7-6 and J usage is TRBJ1-5; 12 bases are a match to TRBD1. The trim removed 4 bases at V and 7 bases at J, leaving 5 bases unmatched. Germline CDR1 is SGHVS and CDR2 is FNYEAQ. The CDR3 is made up of 15 amino acids. The CDR3 is CASSSGTGGQQPQHF. CDR3 in DNA: TGTGCCAGCAGCTCCGGGACAGGGGGCCAACAGCCCCAGCATTTT.